Listed below are T cell receptor beta chains from one sample, sequenced in a study of T cell responses to AZD1222 COVID-19 vaccine. The data were produced by immunoSEQ multiplex PCR, yet TCRdb's version contains in-frame clones alone and is incomplete. The data show about 81,000 clones, about nine tenths seen once. Here the sequenced sample was peripheral blood, taken 28 days after the second AZD1222 dose. The receptors shown here come from an adult who received the AZD1222 COVID-19 vaccine. Each CDR3 is given with its conserved first and last residue. Each record gives: clone size, V gene, J gene, D gene, CDR3 DNA, CDR3 protein. The D gene is left open where the match is weak. Clone size, where shown, is once, few, many, or a class for clones that have expanded.

size: -; V: TRBV28; J: TRBJ1-3; D: -; DNA: TGTGCCAGCAGTTCGGGGGGGGTCTCTGGAAACACCATATATTTT; CDR3: CASSSGGVSGNTIYF
size: -; V: TRBV27; J: TRBJ2-1; D: TRBD2; DNA: TGTGCCAGCAGTTTATCGTGGGGGGGTGGGAATGAGCAGTTCTTC; CDR3: CASSLSWGGGNEQFF
size: -; V: TRBV5-5; J: TRBJ2-2; D: -; DNA: TGTGCCAGCAGCGTAGGAGGGCTGGGCGGGGAGCTGTTTTTT; CDR3: CASSVGGLGGELFF
size: -; V: TRBV30; J: TRBJ1-1; D: TRBD1; DNA: TGTGCCTGGAGCTACAGGGGGAACACTGAAGCTTTCTTT; CDR3: CAWSYRGNTEAFF
size: -; V: TRBV28; J: TRBJ1-2; D: TRBD1; DNA: TGTGCCAGCAGTCCTACGACAGGGGCGAACTATGGCTACACCTTC; CDR3: CASSPTTGANYGYTF
size: -; V: TRBV6-5; J: TRBJ1-5; D: TRBD1; DNA: TGTGCCAGCAGCGTTCAACAGGGGGCAGATCAGCCCCAGCATTTT; CDR3: CASSVQQGADQPQHF
size: -; V: TRBV18; J: TRBJ1-5; D: TRBD1; DNA: TGTGCCAGCTCCGGGACAGGGGAGCAGCCCCAGCATTTT; CDR3: CASSGTGEQPQHF
size: -; V: TRBV29-1; J: TRBJ2-7; D: -; DNA: TGCAGCGTGGGGGAGGGGGCCCGAGGAGGCGAGCAGTACTTC; CDR3: CSVGEGARGGEQYF
size: -; V: TRBV10-1; J: TRBJ1-4; D: -; DNA: TGCGCCAGCTCCCGGGGGTTAACTAATGAAAAACTGTTTTTT; CDR3: CASSRGLTNEKLFF
size: -; V: TRBV18; J: TRBJ2-7; D: -; DNA: TGTGCCAGCTCACCGACGACGGGAACCTACGAGCAGTACTTC; CDR3: CASSPTTGTYEQYF
size: few; V: TRBV24-1; J: TRBJ1-2; D: TRBD1; DNA: TGTGCCACCAGTGATGGCAGGGGGACAGGAGGAGGCTACACCTTC; CDR3: CATSDGRGTGGGYTF
size: -; V: TRBV21-1; J: TRBJ2-7; D: -; DNA: TGTGCCCCCGGCCAGGGAACCTACGAGCAGTACTTC; CDR3: CAPGQGTYEQYF
size: -; V: TRBV6-4; J: TRBJ2-7; D: TRBD2; DNA: TGTGCCAGCAGTGAGCTAGCGGGGGGTACTACCTACGAGCAGTACTTC; CDR3: CASSELAGGTTYEQYF
size: -; V: TRBV2; J: TRBJ2-6; D: TRBD1; DNA: TGTGCCAGCAGTCAAGAGCGGACAGGGGGCGGTGGGGCCAACGTCCTGACTTTC; CDR3: CASSQERTGGGGANVLTF
size: -; V: TRBV30; J: TRBJ1-3; D: -; DNA: TGTGCCTGGGACCGAAGCTCTGGAAACACCATATATTTT; CDR3: CAWDRSSGNTIYF
size: -; V: TRBV19; J: TRBJ1-1; D: -; DNA: TGTGCCAGTAGTAATGCTAGAGGGGGATTGGTGGCTGAAGCTTTCTTT; CDR3: CASSNARGGLVAEAFF
size: -; V: TRBV2; J: TRBJ1-5; D: -; DNA: TGTGCCCCCCAAGGGGACAAGCGCCAAACTAGCAATCAGCCCCAGCATTTT; CDR3: CAPQGDKRQTSNQPQHF
size: once; V: TRBV3-1/TRBV3-2; J: TRBJ1-3; D: -; DNA: TGTGCCAGCAGCCAAGGAGTAAACTCTGGAAACACCATATATTTT; CDR3: CASSQGVNSGNTIYF
size: -; V: TRBV4-2; J: TRBJ1-1; D: TRBD1; DNA: TGTGCCAGCAGCCAAGGACAGGGGGTGAACACTGAAGCTTTCTTT; CDR3: CASSQGQGVNTEAFF
size: -; V: TRBV7-3; J: TRBJ1-2; D: -; DNA: TGTGCCAGCAGCTCAGGACCCCTGTCCTATGGCTACACCTTC; CDR3: CASSSGPLSYGYTF
size: -; V: TRBV2; J: TRBJ1-5; D: TRBD1; DNA: TGTGCCAGCAGGGATGACAGGGTAGGCAATCAGCCCCAGCATTTT; CDR3: CASRDDRVGNQPQHF
size: -; V: TRBV5-1; J: TRBJ2-1; D: -; DNA: TGCGCCAGCAACCCGCTCGGTCAATCAAACAATGAGCAGTTCTTC; CDR3: CASNPLGQSNNEQFF
size: once; V: TRBV19; J: TRBJ1-1; D: -; DNA: TGTGCCAGTAGTATAGATTGGGAAGGGACTGAAGCTTTCTTT; CDR3: CASSIDWEGTEAFF
size: -; V: TRBV12-3/TRBV12-4; J: TRBJ1-1; D: -; DNA: TGTGCCAGCAGTATCCCCGACATCACTGAAGCTTTCTTT; CDR3: CASSIPDITEAFF
size: -; V: TRBV7-2; J: TRBJ2-1; D: TRBD2; DNA: TGTGCCAGCAGCCTGCCCCGGACTAGCGGGGGGGGCTACAATGAGCAGTTCTTC; CDR3: CASSLPRTSGGGYNEQFF
size: -; V: TRBV15; J: TRBJ1-2; D: -; DNA: TGTGCCACCAGCCCATTAAGGGGGACTAACTATGGCTACACCTTC; CDR3: CATSPLRGTNYGYTF